This T cell receptor beta chain was identified during a study of T cell responses to AZD1222 COVID-19 vaccine. The ends were cut back, 6 bases at V and 1 base at J, with 8 bases in the middle. This CDR3 spans 13 amino acids. CDR1 and CDR2 (germline): LNHDA, SQIVND (reference sequence). Overall study results and limits: There were vaccine-associated CD4 TCRs across spike, dominant at 160-218 and 743-854.

Method: immunoSEQ multiplex PCR; TCRdb's copy keeps in-frame clones and lacks some. The repertoire holds more than 95,000 clones, with about 89% as singletons. About this clone: The target antigen is unknown.

This chain joins TRBV19 and TRBJ2-3; D might be TRBD2 (5 bases). The sample in question was peripheral blood, obtained on day 0 of AZD1222 vaccination. This TCR was recovered from an adult in good health. For the CDR3, the DNA is TGTGCCAGTAGGTCAGCGGGCACAGATACGCAGTATTTT. This sequence encodes CASRSAGTDTQYF.